The source of this T cell receptor beta chain is a study of sequential checkpoint blockade in melanoma. Study-wide background: Each arm's sequence ended with maintenance nivolumab.

Germline V gives CDR1 MNHNY, CDR2 SVGAGI (reference sequence). This CDR3 is 12 amino acids long. V gave up 6 bases and J gave up 7 bases; unmatched junction bases: 4. Sequencing was performed with immunoSEQ multiplex PCR; in TCRdb, only in-frame clones are kept and a portion is missing. The sample lists more than 30,000 clones; 86% were seen once. Documented treatment: randomized to nivolumab then ipilimumab (arm A) or the reverse (arm B). This clone is a singleton in its sample. The sample holds other DNA sequences that translate to the same CDR3. This chain links TRBV6-6 with TRBJ2-7; TRBD1 agrees at 9 bases. The input for sequencing was CD8+ T cells sorted from blood (inferred from file names), taken from a patient given nivolumab and ipilimumab in sequence. The sequence was collected from a human donor with melanoma. CDR3 nucleotides: TGTGCCAGCAGGGGACAGGGTTTGGAGCAGTACTTC. The encoded protein is CASRGQGLEQYF.